A selection of T cell receptor beta chains follows, all from one sample in a study of tumor-infiltrating lymphocytes in primary liver carcinoma. Each CDR3 protein is one row after TCRdb ran MiXCR on the multiplex PCR reads. The table shows under 150,000 distinct CDR3 sequences, with roughly 70% occurring only once. Source material: tumor-adjacent normal liver tissue. The receptors originated from an older woman with primary liver carcinoma and hepatitis B virus infection. The CDR3 runs from the conserved cysteine through the conserved F or W. The order of the fields is clone size, V gene, J gene, D gene, CDR3 DNA, CDR3 protein. D genes are given only for firm matches. Only some rows state a clone size, as once, few, many or a class for expanded clones.

>few|TRBV19|TRBJ2-3|TRBD2
TGTGCCAGTAGTCCCGAGCGGGGAGGGCCAGATACGCAGTATTTT
CASSPERGGPDTQYF
>NA|TRBV10-2|TRBJ2-6|TRBD2
TGCGCCAGCGGGGAGGGTGACTCTGGGGCCAACGTCCTGACTTTC
CASGEGDSGANVLTF
>once|TRBV12-3/TRBV12-4|TRBJ2-7|TRBD2
TGCTCCAGCGCCGGGACTAGCGGGAGCTCATACGAGCAGTACTTC
CSSAGTSGSSYEQYF
>NA|TRBV12-3/TRBV12-4|TRBJ2-1|NA
TGTGCCAGCAGTCACAGGGAACGGGCCTACAATGAGCACTTCTTC
CASSHRERAYNEHFF
>NA|TRBV7-9|TRBJ2-5|NA
TGTGCCAGCAGCTTTGGTGAAGAGACCCAGTATTTC
CASSFGEETQYF
>NA|TRBV11-2|TRBJ2-2|NA
TGTGCCATCAGCCCAGTAGGCAGGGGACTTGTCACCGGGAAGCTGATTTTT
CAISPVGRGLVTGKLIF
>many|TRBV12-3/TRBV12-4|TRBJ1-1|NA
TGTGCCAGCAGTAGAAGTGAAGCTTTCTTT
CASSRSEAFF
>many|TRBV6-5|TRBJ2-4|TRBD2
TGTGCCAGCAGGAGAGCGGGGGGGGGCAAAAACATTCAGTACTTC
CASRRAGGGKNIQYF
>NA|TRBV11-2|TRBJ2-1|NA
TGTGCCGGCAGCTTTACCCCACTGGGGAGCTACTACAATGAGCAGTTCTTC
CAGSFTPLGSYYNEQFF
>NA|TRBV7-9|TRBJ2-5|NA
TGTGCCAGCAGTCTAACCTCAGAGACCCAGTACTTC
CASSLTSETQYF
>once|TRBV6-5|TRBJ2-6|NA
TGTGCCAGCACCCGCGCTGGGGGCACTGCGGTCAACGTCCTGACTTTC
CASTRAGGTAVNVLTF
>many|TRBV6-1|TRBJ1-6|TRBD1
TGTGCCAGCAGCACCGGGACAGACAATTCACCCCTCCACTTT
CASSTGTDNSPLHF
>NA|TRBV6-4|TRBJ2-1|TRBD2
TGTGCCGGCATCATCATAGCGGGAGTCTACAATGAGCAGTTCTTC
CAGIIIAGVYNEQFF
>once|TRBV4-1|TRBJ1-5|TRBD1
TGCGCCAGTAGTCCAGAACAGGGGTGGCAGCCCCAGCATTTT
CASSPEQGWQPQHF
>many|TRBV12-5|TRBJ1-5|NA
TGTGCTAGTGGTTTGGACAGCGATCAGCCCCAGCATTTT
CASGLDSDQPQHF
>NA|TRBV11-2|TRBJ2-3|NA
TGTACCATCAGCTTAGAACGAGGAGATACGCAGTACTTT
CTISLERGDTQYF
>many|TRBV29-1|TRBJ1-2|NA
TGCAGCGTTGAACTCCAGGGGGGCTACACCTTC
CSVELQGGYTF
>once|TRBV4-1|TRBJ1-3|NA
TGCGCCAGGAGCGCAACCCGGGACAACACCATATATTTT
CARSATRDNTIYF
>few|TRBV30|TRBJ2-7|NA
TGTGCCTGCAGTGTACCGGGGGCAAGCTCCTACGAGCAGTACTTC
CACSVPGASSYEQYF
>NA|TRBV29-1|TRBJ1-2|NA
TGTAGCGTTGCCCTGGGGACGGGCGCTCGCGACTACACCTTC
CSVALGTGARDYTF
>many|TRBV6-5|TRBJ2-1|NA
TGTGCCAGCAGTCCCCAGGGGTTGGGGGGCGGTCTTAATGAGCAGTTCTTC
CASSPQGLGGGLNEQFF
>NA|TRBV11-2|TRBJ2-2|TRBD2
TGTGCTAGCAGCCCCGACCTCGGGATTAGCGGGGTGGGGACCGGGGAGCTCTTTTTT
CASSPDLGISGVGTGELFF
>NA|TRBV28|TRBJ1-5|TRBD1
TGTGCCAACAGCAACCGGGACAGCTTTTGGAATCAGCCCCAGCATTTT
CANSNRDSFWNQPQHF
>many|TRBV12-3/TRBV12-4|TRBJ1-6|NA
TGTGCCAGCAGTTTAGCGTCCGGGGTACCCCTCCACTTT
CASSLASGVPLHF
>many|TRBV6-9|TRBJ1-2|TRBD1
TGTGCCAGCAGCTGCGACAGGGACTTCCCTAACTATGGCTACACCTTC
CASSCDRDFPNYGYTF
>many|TRBV4-1|TRBJ1-2|TRBD1
TGCGCCAGCAGCCCCATGAGCTTACAGGGGGCCGGGGGCTACACCTTC
CASSPMSLQGAGGYTF
>NA|TRBV11-2|TRBJ1-1|NA
TGTGCCAGTAGCTCCTTAACATGGGACTGGAACACTGAAGCTTTCTTT
CASSSLTWDWNTEAFF
>many|TRBV29-1|TRBJ1-5|TRBD1
TGCAGCGTGAGGGACAGGGCTGGCAATCAGCCCCAGCATTTT
CSVRDRAGNQPQHF
>NA|TRBV7-9|TRBJ2-1|TRBD2
TGTGCCAGCAGCCCTTATGTCGGGAGGTCATTTAATGAGCAGTTCTTC
CASSPYVGRSFNEQFF
>few|TRBV25-1|TRBJ1-1|NA
TGTGCCAGCAGTGACCCCGAGGAAGCCTCGAACACTGAAGCTTTCTTT
CASSDPEEASNTEAFF
>NA|TRBV11-2|TRBJ2-3|NA
TGTGCCAGCAGTTTAGGGGGACTACGGTACACGTCAGATACGCAGTATTTT
CASSLGGLRYTSDTQYF
>medium-sized|TRBV29-1|TRBJ2-7|NA
TGCAGCGTTGAAGTAGGGCAGGGCCCGGGCGAGCAGTACTTC
CSVEVGQGPGEQYF
>NA|TRBV11-2|TRBJ2-3|NA
TGTGCTAGCATCCGGGCGAGATCTAGCGTTAGCACAGATACGCAGTATTTT
CASIRARSSVSTDTQYF
>few|TRBV5-1|TRBJ2-1|NA
TGCGCCAGCAGCTTGGAGGCGGTAAATGAGCAGTTCTTC
CASSLEAVNEQFF
>NA|TRBV11-3|TRBJ2-3|TRBD1
TGTGCCAGCAGCCTTCGGACAGGAAAAGATACGCAGTATTTT
CASSLRTGKDTQYF
>NA|TRBV2|TRBJ2-1|TRBD2
TGTGCCAGCAGTGAAACGGGGGGTCTTGGGAATGAGCAGTTCTTC
CASSETGGLGNEQFF
>NA|TRBV6-6|TRBJ1-6|TRBD1
TGTACCGGCAGTTACCAAACAGGGGAGCATTCACCCCTCCACTTT
CTGSYQTGEHSPLHF
>NA|TRBV4-1|TRBJ2-3|TRBD2
TGCCCCAGCAGCCAAGATTTGACTAGCGGGAGTTGGGATACGCAGTATTTT
CPSSQDLTSGSWDTQYF
>NA|TRBV7-3|TRBJ2-2|NA
TGTGCCAGCAGCCAGGACGGGACCGGGGAGCTGTTTTTT
CASSQDGTGELFF
>NA|TRBV5-8|TRBJ2-1|TRBD2
TGTGCCAGCAGCTTACTTAGCGGGACCCATGGCAATGAGCAGTTCTTC
CASSLLSGTHGNEQFF
>NA|TRBV11-2|TRBJ1-5|TRBD1
TGTGCCGGCAGCTCCGACAGGGGTAGTAACCAGCCCCAGCATTTT
CAGSSDRGSNQPQHF
>NA|TRBV7-7|TRBJ2-3|NA
TGTGCTAGCAGCCCAGGACGAAGGGATACGCAGTATTTT
CASSPGRRDTQYF
>NA|TRBV11-1|TRBJ2-3|TRBD1
TGTGCCAGCAGGACCAACAGGGGGCCACTATATACGCAGTATTTT
CASRTNRGPLYTQYF
>once|TRBV11-2|TRBJ2-3|TRBD2
TGTGCCAGCAGCTTGGGATTAGCGGGACCAGATATGCAGTATTTT
CASSLGLAGPDMQYF
>NA|TRBV29-1|TRBJ2-1|NA
TGCAGATCGTGGGGGCTAGACTACAATGAGCAGTTCTTC
CRSWGLDYNEQFF
>medium-sized|TRBV11-2|TRBJ1-1|NA
TGTGCCAGCAGCTTTGATTTGAACACTGAAGCTTTCTTT
CASSFDLNTEAFF
>once|TRBV11-2|TRBJ2-7|TRBD2
TGTGCCAACAGCTTGCTAGCGGGAGCTAAGGCCTACGGGCAGTGCTTC
CANSLLAGAKAYGQCF
>once|TRBV28|TRBJ1-6|TRBD1
TGTGCCAACAGTCCCGGGACAGCTGATAGTTCACCCCTCCACTTT
CANSPGTADSSPLHF
>many|TRBV25-1|TRBJ1-1|TRBD1
TGTGCCAGCACAGGGACAGTTACGAACACTGAAGCTTTCTTT
CASTGTVTNTEAFF
>many|TRBV7-3|TRBJ1-1|NA
TGTGCCACCATAATAGGAAGGACTGAAGCTTTCTTT
CATIIGRTEAFF
>NA|TRBV4-1|TRBJ2-3|NA
TGCACCAGCAGCCAAGAAGATAGGCAGTATTTT
CTSSQEDRQYF
>NA|TRBV29-1|TRBJ2-2|NA
TGCAGCGTTTCAGGGGCCTGGGGAGGGGAGCTGTTTTTT
CSVSGAWGGELFF
>many|TRBV28|TRBJ2-7|NA
TGTGCCAGCAGTTTTGCAGGTGTAGGGCAAGACTACGAGCAGTACTTC
CASSFAGVGQDYEQYF
>NA|TRBV28|TRBJ1-5|NA
TGTGCCAGCAGTACCGTAAAAGATCAGCCTCAGCATTTT
CASSTVKDQPQHF
>many|TRBV5-6|TRBJ2-7|NA
TGTGCCAGCAGCTTGGTGGGTCCCGGGACTTTAGTCTCCGAGCAGTACTTC
CASSLVGPGTLVSEQYF